This note documents a single T cell receptor (beta chain) sequence. Its antigen is still unknown. In the CD4+ fraction, cells were divided into CD45RA+ naive and CD45RA-negative memory subsets. This record comes from a study of shared clonotypes between healthy human individuals. The overall study: The donors, two women and three men, were aged 18 to 49. Each donor had three CD4 naive, three CD4 memory, two CD8 naive and one CD8 memory plate. Points from the study as a whole: Memory subsets generally showed smaller estimated richness than naive subsets did.

Some clones are missing from TCRdb's copy, which holds only in-frame ones; the method was immunoSEQ multiplex PCR. The sample contains 600,000 to 750,000 clones, about 78% of which appear only once. Trimming cost V 8 bases and J 3 bases; bases outside gene matches: 10. This CDR3 has 16 amino acids. The V gene is TRBV23-1, the J gene TRBJ2-7; 13 bases line up with TRBD2. TRBV23-1 is an ORF, with its function uncertain. The receptor was isolated from a woman in her 30s in good health. Specimen: memory CD4+ T cells sorted from blood. Specified subset: CD45RA-negative fraction. CDR3 protein: CASLRTSGRLVYEQYF. The DNA for the CDR3 is TGCGCCAGCCTCCGGACTAGCGGGAGATTGGTCTACGAGCAGTACTTC.